Presented here are 13 T cell receptor beta chains from one specimen sequenced in a study of blood T cell repertoires in COVID-19. The data were produced by immunoSEQ multiplex PCR, yet TCRdb's version contains in-frame clones alone and is incomplete. The sample gives around 55,000 clones, about nine tenths of which show up once; under 1.5% is in the top ten. Sequenced: peripheral blood. These receptors all stem from a man between 60 and 70 years old with acute or convalescent COVID-19.

The rearrangement joins TRBV7-3 to TRBJ2-2, with a weak D call TRBD1 (6 bases). The germline V gene encodes CDR1 SGHTA and CDR2 FQGTGA. The CDR3 runs 15 residues. The ends were cut back, 5 bases at V and 9 bases at J, with 19 bases in the middle. CDR3 region: CASSAGTGSGRELFF. The CDR3 DNA follows: TGTGCCAGCAGCGCTGGAACAGGGTCGGGTCGGGAGCTGTTTTTT.

The chain carries TRBV10-2 and TRBJ2-3; 8 bases line up with TRBD1. CDR3 length: 16 residues. V dropped 6 bases and J dropped 3; count of bases not matched to a gene: 11. The germline V gene has CDR1 WSHSY and CDR2 SAAADI. CDR3 sequence: CASRISPGGYTDTQYF. In DNA, the CDR3 is TGCGCCAGCAGGATATCGCCAGGGGGCTATACAGATACGCAGTATTTT.

The chain recombines TRBV28 with TRBJ1-5, with a possible D match to TRBD1 (5 bases). Germline V gives CDR1 MDHEN, CDR2 SYDVKM. Trimming shortened V by 7 bases and J by 4 bases, and 11 bases separated the two germline ends. The length of the CDR3 is 13 residues. The CDR3 DNA is TGTGCCAGCAAAAGGGGAGGAAATCAGCCCCAGCATTTT. Protein: CASKRGGNQPQHF.

CDR3 region: CASSPIRTAFTEAFF. In nucleotides, the CDR3 is TGTGCCAGCAGTCCTATCCGGACAGCCTTCACTGAAGCTTTCTTT. V and J are TRBV28 and TRBJ1-1, with TRBD1 as a possible D gene (6 bases). Between the trimmed V and J ends, which lost 5 bases and 4 bases, there was a span of 17 bases. The CDR3 is made up of 15 amino acids. Germline lookup yields CDR1 MDHEN and CDR2 SYDVKM.

The chain joins TRBV27 to TRBJ2-1; TRBD1 might be the D (6 bases). CDR3 length equals 12 residues. V gave up 4 bases and J gave up 9 bases, with 10 bases separating them. Germline loops: CDR1 MNHEY, CDR2 SMNVEV (reference sequence). The CDR3 DNA reads as TGTGCCAGCAGTTCAACAGGGCCTGAGCAGTTCTTC. Amino acid sequence: CASSSTGPEQFF.

The chain combines TRBV2 with TRBJ2-1, with 11 positions matching TRBD2. From germline, CDR1 is SNHLY and CDR2 FYNNEI. V shed 3 bases, J shed 7 bases, and the junction held 8 bases outside the gene matches. The CDR3 totals 16 residues. The CDR3 loop reads CASSDAGASGRNEQFF. CDR3 DNA: TGTGCCAGCAGTGACGCCGGGGCTAGCGGGAGGAATGAGCAGTTCTTC.

CDR3 in amino acids: CASSQESVYGYTF. The CDR3 bases are TGTGCCAGCAGCCAAGAGTCCGTTTATGGCTACACCTTC. This rearrangement joins TRBV3-1 (or the pseudogene TRBV3-2) to TRBJ1-2; D remains ambiguous. CDR1 LGHDT and CDR2 YNNKEL come from the germline V gene (reference sequence). V shed 0 bases and J shed 5 bases, with 7 bases lying between them. The length of the CDR3 is 13 residues.

The rearrangement uses TRBV3-1 (or the pseudogene TRBV3-2) and TRBJ1-2; D is uncertain. CDR3 length: 15 residues. Germline loops: CDR1 LGHDT, CDR2 YNNKEL (reference sequence). With 1 base removed from V and 3 bases from J, the gap between germline ends came to 12 bases. The CDR3 here is CASSQGGARDYGYTF. The CDR3 DNA is TGTGCCAGCAGCCAAGGTGGTGCGCGCGACTATGGCTACACCTTC.

The rearrangement joins TRBV19 to TRBJ1-2, with D unclear. This CDR3 region has 11 residues. Trimming stripped 9 bases from V and 7 bases from J, with 12 bases between. Looked up from germline, CDR1 is LNHDA and CDR2 is SQIVND (reference sequence). Written as DNA, the CDR3 is TGTGCCAGCACCAGTCCAGGTGGCTACACCTTC. This translates into CASTSPGGYTF.

In this sample, this clone turned up once. The rearrangement links TRBV5-1 to TRBJ2-7; 8 nucleotides align to TRBD1. The CDR3 is 14 amino acids. Germline lookup yields CDR1 SGHRS and CDR2 YFSETQ. Trimming cost V 0 bases and J 3 bases; bases outside gene matches: 2. In nucleotides, the CDR3 is TGCGCCAGCAGCTTGGGGGGACAGGTCTACGAGCAGTACTTC. It specifies CASSLGGQVYEQYF. The full variable domain, completed using reference TRBV5-1 and TRBJ2-7, is KAGVTQTPRYLIKTRGQQVTLSCSPISGHRSVSWYQQTPGQGLQFLFEYFSETQRNKGNFPGRFSGRQFSNSRSEMNVSTLELGDSALYLCASSLGGQVYEQYFGPGTRLTVT.

The V and J genes are TRBV16 and TRBJ2-3, with 8 bases identical to TRBD2. The CDR3 loop spans 14 amino acids. V trimming: 4 bases; J trimming: 3 bases; junction bases outside the gene matches: 3. Germline V lookup: CDR1 KGHSY, CDR2 FQNENV. CDR3 nucleotide sequence: TGTGCCAGCAGCCCGGGGGGGCGGACAGATACGCAGTATTTT. As protein: CASSPGGRTDTQYF.

The chain carries TRBV28 and TRBJ2-7; 9 bases map to TRBD2. Germline assignment: CDR1 MDHEN and CDR2 SYDVKM. V shed 2 bases and J 6 bases; nucleotides not matched to a gene: 5. There are 14 residues in the CDR3. The CDR3 bases are TGTGCCAGCAGTTTACATAGCGGGAGAGGCGAGCAGTACTTC. It specifies CASSLHSGRGEQYF. Complete variable domain (other parts from reference TRBV28 and TRBJ2-7): DVKVTQSSRYLVKRTGEKVFLECVQDMDHENMFWYRQDPGLGLRLIYFSYDVKMKEKGDIPEGYSVSREKKERFSLILESASTNQTSMYLCASSLHSGRGEQYFGPGTRLTVT.

V and J are TRBV5-1 and TRBJ1-5; maybe TRBD1 (6 bases). CDR1 is SGHRS and CDR2 is YFSETQ in the germline V gene. V dropped 0 bases and J dropped 4 bases, with 11 bases sitting between them. The CDR3 contains 15 residues. CDR3 sequence reads: CASSLGDRPNQPQHF. In DNA form, the CDR3 reads TGCGCCAGCAGCTTGGGAGACAGGCCGAATCAGCCCCAGCATTTT. The variable domain in full, completed from reference TRBV5-1 and TRBJ1-5, reads KAGVTQTPRYLIKTRGQQVTLSCSPISGHRSVSWYQQTPGQGLQFLFEYFSETQRNKGNFPGRFSGRQFSNSRSEMNVSTLELGDSALYLCASSLGDRPNQPQHFGDGTRLSIL.